The next 18 T cell receptor beta chains were all read from a single sample in a study of response to subunit inactivated influenza vaccine. One entry per CDR3 protein results from TCRdb running MiXCR on the RT-PCR reads. The table lists roughly 620,000 distinct CDR3 sequences, approximately 10% of them singletons. In addition, the sample was reused for a study of T cells expressing NK-cell markers. From that report: With UMIs, 5'RACE template switching was used to make TCR beta cDNA.

Material: PBMCs from blood, obtained on the day of vaccination. The receptors were gathered from a man over 45 who received an inactivated influenza vaccine.

This clonotype has only a few counts. The CDR3: CASSLAMTGYTDTQYF. In DNA, the CDR3 is TGTGCCAGCAGCTTGGCCATGACGGGGTACACAGATACGCAGTATTTT. The rearrangement links TRBV5-5 to TRBJ2-3, with D tentatively TRBD2 (5 bases). V shed 0 bases and J shed 2 bases, with 13 bases lying between them. Germline V gene lookup returns CDR1 SGHKS and CDR2 YYEKEE (reference sequence). This CDR3 has 16 amino acids. The variable domain in full, with the rest retrieved from reference TRBV5-5 and TRBJ2-3, is DAGVTQSPTHLIKTRGQQVTLRCSPISGHKSVSWYQQVLGQGPQFIFQYYEKEERGRGNFPDRFSARQFPNYSSELNVNALLLGDSALYLCASSLAMTGYTDTQYFGPGTRLTVL.

In this sample, this clonotype turned up a few times. V usage is TRBV7-3 and J usage is TRBJ2-1, with D tentatively TRBD1 (6 bases). This CDR3 region has 16 residues. Trimming removed 2 bases at V and 0 bases at J, with 11 bases between. Germline V CDR1 and CDR2: SGHTA, FQGTGA. In DNA form, the CDR3 reads TGTGCCAGCAGCTTATATGGGACAAACTCCTACAATGAGCAGTTCTTC. Its translation is CASSLYGTNSYNEQFF.

This clonotype has just a few counts. This chain links TRBV7-8 with TRBJ2-1, with 8 bases fitting TRBD2. The CDR3 spans 16 residues. Germline V CDR1 and CDR2: SGHVS, FQNEAQ. The V gene end was trimmed by 5 bases and the J gene end by 0 bases; junction bases not matched to a gene: 6. CDR3 amino acids: CASSQTSASSYNEQFF. The CDR3 nucleotides read TGTGCCAGCAGCCAGACTAGCGCTAGCTCCTACAATGAGCAGTTCTTC.

This chain joins TRBV5-2 and TRBJ2-3; the D segment call TRBD2 is taken from the table without a DNA check. TRBV5-2 is listed as a pseudogene. CDR3 length equals 15 residues. CDR3: CAMGPSVLRTDTQYF. CDR3 coding DNA: TGTGCCATGGGCCCCAGCGTCCTCCGCACAGATACGCAGTATTTT.

Only a few counts were recorded for this clonotype. The V gene is TRBV29-1, the J gene TRBJ2-3; D ambiguous. V lost 8 bases and J lost 6, with 18 bases in between. The germline V gene encodes CDR1 SQVTM and CDR2 ANQGSEA. The CDR3 totals 13 residues. The CDR3 loop reads CSSRHPYEDTQYF. In nucleotides, the CDR3 is TGCAGCTCCCGACACCCCTATGAGGATACGCAGTATTTT.

There are many counts of this clonotype. The rearrangement uses TRBV4-1 and TRBJ2-5, with TRBD2 identical over 9 bases. Germline values: CDR1 MGHRA, CDR2 YSYEKL. CDR3 size: 14 residues. Trimming cost V 1 base and J 3 bases; bases outside gene matches: 0. Here the CDR3 reads CASSQGLAEETQYF. The CDR3 nucleotides read TGCGCCAGCAGCCAAGGACTAGCGGAAGAGACCCAGTACTTC.

This clonotype turned up a few times. The genes are TRBV9 and TRBJ1-2; tentatively, D is TRBD1 (6 bases). The CDR3 covers 16 residues. Germline CDR1 reads SGDLS; CDR2 reads YYNGEE. Between the trimmed V and J ends, which lost 0 bases and 3 bases, there was a span of 15 bases. This CDR3 reads CASSVGLADRDYGYTF. CDR3 nucleotides: TGTGCCAGCAGCGTAGGCTTAGCGGACAGAGACTATGGCTACACCTTC.

There are many counts of this clonotype. The chain employs TRBV3-1 and TRBJ2-5; 8 bases agree with TRBD1. The CDR3 is 15 amino acids. The ends lost 4 bases at V and 5 bases at J; junction bases unmatched: 9. Looked up from germline, CDR1 is LGHDT and CDR2 is YNNKEL (reference sequence). CDR3 amino acids: CASSLILDRVETQYF. DNA for the CDR3: TGTGCCAGCAGCCTAATCCTGGACAGGGTCGAGACCCAGTACTTC.

This clonotype was counted between two and nine times. Here the CDR3 reads CASRSRDRGALEKLFF. The CDR3, as DNA: TGTGCCAGCAGAAGCCGGGACAGGGGGGCCCTAGAGAAACTGTTTTTT. The chain joins TRBV2 to TRBJ1-4, with 11 bases lining up with TRBD1. V was clipped by 6 bases and J by 11 bases; unmatched bases: 14. CDR1 SNHLY and CDR2 FYNNEI come from the germline V gene. The CDR3 runs 16 residues.

This clonotype showed up just a few times. This chain links TRBV27 with TRBJ1-5; D is possibly TRBD1 (6 bases). CDR3 size: 16 residues. Trimming removed 2 bases at V and 2 bases at J, with 13 bases between. Germline V gene data show CDR1 as MNHEY and CDR2 as SMNVEV (reference sequence). The CDR3: CASSLVGGIGNQPQHF. DNA of the CDR3: TGTGCCAGCAGTTTAGTAGGGGGAATTGGCAATCAGCCCCAGCATTTT.

This clonotype was seen only a few times. The chain employs TRBV11-2 and TRBJ2-5; 14 bases agree with TRBD2. Germline trimming cut 4 bases from V and 4 bases from J; bases unmatched to any gene: 5. The germline CDR1 and CDR2 sequences are SGHAT and FQNNGV. The CDR3 is 16 residues long. The CDR3 DNA sequence: TGTGCCAGCAGCTGGGGACTAGCGGGAGTTTCAGAGACCCAGTACTTC. Translating it yields CASSWGLAGVSETQYF.

This clonotype showed up just a few times. The rearrangement uses TRBV24-1 and TRBJ2-3, with a weak D call TRBD2 (5 bases). The V end lost 4 bases, the J end lost 4 bases, and 11 bases lay between the germline ends. The germline V gene has CDR1 KGHDR and CDR2 SFDVKD. The CDR3 has 14 amino acids. CDR3 nucleotide sequence: TGTGCCACCAGTGACCATCTAGCCCCAGATACGCAGTATTTT. Translated, it gives CATSDHLAPDTQYF.

This clonotype was seen ten or more times. V and J are TRBV7-2 and TRBJ1-5; 7 positions match TRBD1. V trimming: 5 bases; J trimming: 5 bases; junction bases outside the gene matches: 3. Germline lookup yields CDR1 SGHTA and CDR2 FQGNSA. This CDR3 has 13 residues. This CDR3 reads CASSTDRDQPQHF. The CDR3 nucleotides read TGTGCCAGCAGCACCGACAGGGATCAGCCCCAGCATTTT.

CDR3 coding DNA: TGTGCCAGCGCCCATGGACCCTACGAGCAGTACTTC. Its translation: CASAHGPYEQYF. J is TRBJ2-7 and V is TRBV12-3 or TRBV12-4, with D unclear. This CDR3 has 12 amino acids. Trimming pared 8 bases from V and 2 bases from J, leaving 10 bases between.

The chain joins TRBV6-2 or TRBV6-3 to TRBJ2-5; the D call may be TRBD1 or TRBD2 (5 bases each). The germline gives CDR1 MNHEY, CDR2 SVGEGT. V was trimmed by 8 bases and J by 3 bases, leaving 25 bases between them. This CDR3 has 17 amino acids. The DNA of the CDR3 is TGTGCCAGCTCAAGGGACGCGGACCTGAGGAGGAAAGAGACCCAGTACTTC. Encoded protein: CASSRDADLRRKETQYF.

This clonotype showed up just a few times. This chain joins TRBV11-2 and TRBJ1-4; D uncertain. CDR3 length equals 13 residues. Looked up from germline, CDR1 is SGHAT and CDR2 is FQNNGV. The ends were cut back, 3 bases at V and 2 bases at J, with 4 bases in the middle. CDR3 loop: CASSLGTNEKLFF. In nucleotides, the CDR3 is TGTGCCAGCAGCTTGGGGACTAATGAAAAACTGTTTTTT.

The chain joins TRBV3-1 to TRBJ2-6; D is unresolved. Germline V lookup: CDR1 LGHDT, CDR2 YNNKEL (reference sequence). The CDR3 contains 17 residues. With 7 bases removed from V and 0 bases from J, the gap between germline ends came to 16 bases. The DNA for the CDR3 is TGTGCCAGCACGTACCGACGGTCCCACTCTGGGGCCAACGTCCTGACTTTC. Translated: CASTYRRSHSGANVLTF.

There are a few counts of this clonotype. The CDR3 DNA follows: TGTGCCAGCAGCGACCGGGGACAGGCTTCATATGGCTACACCTTC. It translates to CASSDRGQASYGYTF. The gene calls are TRBV7-9 and TRBJ1-2, with 8 bases that match TRBD1. V gave up 5 bases and J gave up 5 bases; unmatched junction bases: 10. Germline V gene sequence: CDR1 SEHNR, CDR2 FQNEAQ (reference sequence). This CDR3 is built from 15 residues.